The rows below give T cell receptor beta chains drawn from one sample of a study of T cell clonotyping in hematopoietic cell transplantation. Clones were read by immunoSEQ multiplex PCR, and TCRdb kept only the in-frame ones, dropping some. The table has roughly 42,000 clones, 94% seen once. Sequenced material: peripheral blood mononuclear cells. The origin of the receptors is a woman aged 45-60 years in good health. Some clones in this sample may be carry-over from other donors' samples. Each CDR3 is given with its conserved first and last residue.

V gene	CDR3 protein
TRBV5-1	CASSLGGEVEKLFF
TRBV25-1	CASSRTGVEGGELFF
TRBV30	CAWSKNTGLRGYTF
TRBV29-1	CSVSATGENEKLFF
TRBV5-1	CASSLEGSGYDTF
TRBV7-2	CASSLEGGRNNYGYTF
TRBV28	CASSALTGKGRDTEAFF
TRBV7-2	CASSSPDRGAETQYF
TRBV6-5	CASSYGQGPLNTEAFF
TRBV6-6	CASSSTNPGSYEQYF
TRBV5-8	CASSSRQGDEKLFF
TRBV4-1	CASSPGTNYGYTF
TRBV27	CASSPSQQGTHEQYF
TRBV27	CASSIDRVGQPQHF
TRBV5-6	CASSRLTGNGELFF
TRBV27	CASSFGTTNNSPLHF
TRBV6-1	CASSEVGGGNQPQHF
TRBV5-4	CASSRPGLTDTQYF
TRBV5-4	CASSGLAGDQAYEQYF
TRBV7-3	CASSPTVNTEAFF
TRBV4-3	CASSQDPPGLETDTQYF
TRBV4-3	CASSQDSGASGHTDTQYF
TRBV5-1	CATRQGASDNIQYF
TRBV7-9	CASSVRTTNEKLFF
TRBV19	CASIGDNNYGYTF
TRBV4-3	CASSQGPGLAGGFQETQYF
TRBV11-3	CASSLRLGDSSYEQYF
TRBV27	CASSLFAGSRPQHF
TRBV19	CASQGAQAGNSPLHF
TRBV13	CASSDGTGGDGYTF
TRBV11-3	CASRRRQGESSEQYF
TRBV5-4	CASSSVSGGFTDTQYF
TRBV19	CASSKVDGSYEQYF
TRBV4-3	CASSIRRSDEQFF
TRBV7-2	CASSLEGAGGTDTQYF
TRBV10-3	CAISEPAGTYTDTQYF
TRBV19	CASGQAGLYGNQPQHF
TRBV11-3	CASTGQGPQETQYF
TRBV18	CASSPPTDRGSYEQYF
TRBV7-9	CASSTQGFNEKLFF
TRBV30	CAWRRHGETQYF
TRBV20-1	CSATREGYTF